This T cell receptor (beta chain) was captured by sequencing in a study of beta chain features in type 1 diabetes. The study's findings and limits: With patients and controls alike, PCR might favor shorter templates to an equal degree. A cDNA-based sequencing approach could over-represent cells with high TCR expression.

This clone occurred a few times. Its antigen remains unknown. CDR3 length: 12 residues. V was pared by 5 bases and J by 12 bases, with 5 bases of the junction left unmatched. CDR1 SGHTA and CDR2 FQGNSA come from the germline V gene. Expressed TCRB transcripts were sequenced because the entire RNA isolate underwent reverse transcription. The assay was immunoSEQ multiplex PCR, and TCRdb's table has in-frame clones only and misses some. The table records approximately 330,000 clones, 8% to 13% of them present only once. CD4+ cells of the naive, central memory, regulatory and stem cell-like memory types were sorted via CD45RO/CCR7/CD25/CD127/CD95/CD27.

The J gene is TRBJ2-3, the V gene TRBV7-2; 10 nucleotides align to TRBD2. This clonotype was sampled from a woman aged 30 to 39 in good health. The sequenced material came from naive CD4+ T cells from blood. The CDR3: CASSATSGKQYF. The DNA of the CDR3 is TGTGCCAGCAGCGCAACTAGCGGGAAACAGTATTTT.